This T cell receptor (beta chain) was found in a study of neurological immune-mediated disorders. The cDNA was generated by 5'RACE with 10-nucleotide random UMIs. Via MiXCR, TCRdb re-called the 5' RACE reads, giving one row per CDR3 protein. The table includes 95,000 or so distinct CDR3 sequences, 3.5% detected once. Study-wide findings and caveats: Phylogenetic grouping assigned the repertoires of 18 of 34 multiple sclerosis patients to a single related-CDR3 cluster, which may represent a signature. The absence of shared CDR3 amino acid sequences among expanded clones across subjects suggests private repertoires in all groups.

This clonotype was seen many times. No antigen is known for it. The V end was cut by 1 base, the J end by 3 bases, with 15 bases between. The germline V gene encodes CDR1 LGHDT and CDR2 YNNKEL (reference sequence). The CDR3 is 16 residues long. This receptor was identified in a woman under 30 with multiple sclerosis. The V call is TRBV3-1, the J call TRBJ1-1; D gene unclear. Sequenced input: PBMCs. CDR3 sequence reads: CASSQVGRVADTEAFF. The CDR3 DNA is TGTGCCAGCAGCCAAGTAGGTCGGGTCGCGGACACTGAAGCTTTCTTT.